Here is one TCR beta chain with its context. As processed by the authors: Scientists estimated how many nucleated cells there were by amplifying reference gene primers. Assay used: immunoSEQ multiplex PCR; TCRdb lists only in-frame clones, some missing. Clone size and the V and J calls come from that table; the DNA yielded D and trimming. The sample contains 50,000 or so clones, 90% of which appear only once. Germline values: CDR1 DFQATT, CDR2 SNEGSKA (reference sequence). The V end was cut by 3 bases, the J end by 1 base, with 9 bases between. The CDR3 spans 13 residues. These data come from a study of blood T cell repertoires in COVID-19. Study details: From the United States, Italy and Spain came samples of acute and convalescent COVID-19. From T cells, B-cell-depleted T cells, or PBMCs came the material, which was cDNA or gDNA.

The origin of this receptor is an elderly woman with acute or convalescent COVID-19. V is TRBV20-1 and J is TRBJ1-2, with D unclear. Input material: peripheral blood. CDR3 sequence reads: CSASSGFNYGYTF. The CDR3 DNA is TGCAGTGCTAGTAGCGGATTTAACTATGGCTACACCTTC.